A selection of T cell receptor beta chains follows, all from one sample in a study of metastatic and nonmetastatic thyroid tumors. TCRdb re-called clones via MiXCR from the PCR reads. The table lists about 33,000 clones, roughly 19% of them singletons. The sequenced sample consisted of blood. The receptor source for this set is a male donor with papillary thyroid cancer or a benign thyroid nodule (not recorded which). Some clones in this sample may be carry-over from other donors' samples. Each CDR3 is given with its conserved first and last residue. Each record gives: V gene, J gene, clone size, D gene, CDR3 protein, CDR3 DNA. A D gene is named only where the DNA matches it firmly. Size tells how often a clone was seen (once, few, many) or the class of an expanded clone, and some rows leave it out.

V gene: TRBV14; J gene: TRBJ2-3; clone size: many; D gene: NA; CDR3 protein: CASSANQGLSADTQYF; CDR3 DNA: TGTGCCAGCAGCGCCAACCAGGGGCTGAGCGCAGATACGCAGTATTTT
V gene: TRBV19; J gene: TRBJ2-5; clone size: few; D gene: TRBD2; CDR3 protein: CARPERGKTQYF; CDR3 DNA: TGTGCCAGACCAGAGCGGGGGAAGACCCAGTACTTC
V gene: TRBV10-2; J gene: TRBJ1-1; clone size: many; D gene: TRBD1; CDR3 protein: CASSERDRGLMNTEAFF; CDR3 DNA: TGCGCCAGCAGTGAGAGGGACAGAGGACTCATGAACACTGAAGCTTTCTTT
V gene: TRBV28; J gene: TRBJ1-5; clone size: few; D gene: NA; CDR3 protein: CASSPTGKSQPRHF; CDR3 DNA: TGTGCCAGCAGCCCCACAGGGAAGTCTCAGCCCCGGCATTTT
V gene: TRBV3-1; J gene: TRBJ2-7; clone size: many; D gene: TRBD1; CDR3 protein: CASSPGQGVYEQYF; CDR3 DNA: TGTGCCAGCAGCCCGGGACAGGGGGTATACGAGCAGTACTTC
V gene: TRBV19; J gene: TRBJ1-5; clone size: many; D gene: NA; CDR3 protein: CASSIDNGAPLLDQPQHF; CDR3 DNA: TGTGCCAGTAGTATAGATAACGGAGCCCCCTTGTTGGATCAGCCCCAGCATTTT
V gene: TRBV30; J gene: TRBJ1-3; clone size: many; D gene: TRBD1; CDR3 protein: CAWRDRAGNTIYF; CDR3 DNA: TGTGCCTGGCGCGACAGGGCTGGAAACACCATATATTTT
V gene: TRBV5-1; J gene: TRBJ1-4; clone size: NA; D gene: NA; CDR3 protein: CASSSIKKGNELFF; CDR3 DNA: TGCGCCAGCAGCTCGATTAAAAAGGGAAATGAACTGTTTTTT
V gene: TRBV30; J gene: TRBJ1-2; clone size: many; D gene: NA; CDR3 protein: CAWRVDRNYGYTF; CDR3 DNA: TGTGCCTGGAGGGTGGACAGAAACTATGGCTACACCTTC
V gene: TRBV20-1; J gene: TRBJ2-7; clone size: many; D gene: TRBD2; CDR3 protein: CSARRGLAVSYEQYF; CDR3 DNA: TGCAGTGCCAGGAGGGGACTAGCGGTCTCCTACGAGCAGTACTTC
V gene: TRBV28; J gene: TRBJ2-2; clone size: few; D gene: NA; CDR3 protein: CASSPESLTTGELFF; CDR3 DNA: TGTGCCAGCAGCCCGGAAAGTCTTACCACAGGGGAGCTGTTTTTT
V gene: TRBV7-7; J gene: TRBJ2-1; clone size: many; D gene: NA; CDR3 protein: CASSLNTDYNEQFF; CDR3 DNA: TGTGCTAGCAGTCTTAATACGGATTACAATGAGCAGTTCTTC
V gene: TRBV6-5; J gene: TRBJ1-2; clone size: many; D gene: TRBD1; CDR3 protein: CASSLTLVGNRGRPYGYTF; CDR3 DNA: TGTGCCAGCAGTCTCACTTTAGTAGGGAACAGGGGGCGCCCCTATGGCTACACCTTC
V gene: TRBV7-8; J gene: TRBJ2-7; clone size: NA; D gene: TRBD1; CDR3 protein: CASTRGQGNYEQYF; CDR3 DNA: TGTGCCAGCACCCGAGGACAGGGGAACTACGAGCAGTACTTC
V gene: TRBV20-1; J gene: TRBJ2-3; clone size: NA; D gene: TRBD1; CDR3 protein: CSARGGQGAPDTQYF; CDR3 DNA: TGCAGTGCTAGGGGGGGACAGGGGGCTCCAGATACGCAGTATTTT
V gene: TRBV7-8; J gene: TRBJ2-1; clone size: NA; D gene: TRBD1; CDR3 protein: CASSGTGVEQFF; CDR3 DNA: TGTGCCAGCAGCGGGACAGGGGTTGAGCAGTTCTTC